These 27 T cell receptor beta chains were sequenced from one sample in a study of cytomegalovirus exposure and HLA in healthy donors. In the PCR, 60 Vbeta and 13 Jbeta primers were used. TCRdb's copy holds only in-frame clones and misses some; the assay was immunoSEQ multiplex PCR. Of 120,000 or so clones listed, approximately 67% are singletons. Material for sequencing was PBMCs. These TCRs come from a man in his late teens or twenties in good health and CMV-seronegative.

CDR3 sequence (DNA): TGCGCCAGCAGCCAAGTTGGCGGGAGCGACTACGAGCAGTACTTC. Protein: CASSQVGGSDYEQYF. The chain links TRBV4-1 to TRBJ2-7; TRBD2 agrees at 7 bases. The germline CDR1 and CDR2 sequences are MGHRA and YSYEKL. The CDR3 loop spans 15 amino acids. After removal of 1 base from V and 3 bases from J, the junction contained 6 bases not matched to a gene.

The chain has TRBV18 and TRBJ2-5; possibly TRBD1 for D (6 bases). CDR1 is KGHSH and CDR2 is LQKENI in the germline V gene. This CDR3 comprises 14 residues. Trimming removed 3 bases from V and 2 bases from J, with 10 bases in between. For the CDR3, the DNA is TGTGCCAGCTCACCGGACAGATTACAAGAGACCCAGTACTTC. Amino acids: CASSPDRLQETQYF.

This clone was seen more than once but under ten times. The chain has TRBV7-8 and TRBJ2-3; TRBD2 might be the D (6 bases). Trimming cost V 3 bases and J 6 bases, with 10 bases left between them. Germline CDR1 SGHVS, CDR2 FQNEAQ. The CDR3 covers 13 residues. CDR3 sequence: CASSFRETDTQYF. CDR3 in DNA: TGTGCCAGCAGCTTCCGGGAGACGGATACGCAGTATTTT.

This clone was observed a handful of times. V and J are TRBV27 and TRBJ2-7; D unresolved. This CDR3 region has 12 residues. In germline, CDR1 is MNHEY, CDR2 SMNVEV (reference sequence). With 6 bases removed from V and 5 bases from J, the gap between germline ends came to 11 bases. In nucleotides, the CDR3 is TGTGCCAGCAGGTCAGGTTGGAACGAGCAGTACTTC. It yields the protein CASRSGWNEQYF.

The chain combines TRBV27 with TRBJ2-5; 7 positions match TRBD1. This CDR3 has 14 amino acids. The germline V gene has CDR1 MNHEY and CDR2 SMNVEV (reference sequence). The junction had 6 bases not matched to a gene; V was cut back by 5 bases and J by 3 bases. CDR3 sequence: CASSTAGTEETQYF. CDR3 nucleotides: TGTGCCAGCAGTACCGCCGGGACAGAAGAGACCCAGTACTTC.

This clone was picked up one time. This chain connects TRBV6-1 to TRBJ2-1; D is undetermined. V lost 7 bases and J 4 bases, leaving 14 bases between the germline ends. CDR1 is MNHNS and CDR2 is SASEGT in the germline V gene. The CDR3 is 14 amino acids. In DNA, the CDR3 is TGTGCCAGCAACCGAGCGATTCTATACAATGAGCAGTTCTTC. This translates into CASNRAILYNEQFF.

This rearrangement joins TRBV5-5 to TRBJ2-5; TRBD1 aligns across 9 bases. This CDR3 has 16 residues. CDR1 is SGHKS and CDR2 is YYEKEE in the germline V gene (reference sequence). V gave up 4 bases and J gave up 4 bases; unmatched junction bases: 11. CDR3 sequence (DNA): TGTGCCAGCAGCCCGGGCCCACAGGGGGCGGGAGAGACCCAGTACTTC. Amino acids: CASSPGPQGAGETQYF.

The chain combines TRBV9 with TRBJ2-7, with TRBD2 matching 9 bases. The CDR3 has 14 amino acids. Germline lookup yields CDR1 SGDLS and CDR2 YYNGEE. J was trimmed by 6 bases and V by 4 bases; bases with no gene match: 8. The CDR3 sequence: CASSPVPSGTEQYF. The CDR3 coding sequence is TGTGCCAGCAGCCCCGTGCCTAGCGGGACCGAGCAGTACTTC.

This clone was found a few times. The chain uses TRBV19 and TRBJ1-4; D gene unclear. Per the germline V gene, CDR1 is LNHDA and CDR2 is SQIVND (reference sequence). The CDR3 sequence is 11 residues long. Trimming pared 6 bases from V and 8 bases from J, leaving 7 bases between. This chain's CDR3 is CASSSGEKLFF. The CDR3 DNA sequence: TGTGCCAGTAGCTCGGGGGAAAAACTGTTTTTT.

This chain joins TRBV13 and TRBJ2-5, with D possibly matching TRBD1 (5 bases). The CDR3 sequence is 13 residues long. CDR1 and CDR2 from the germline V gene are PRHDT and FYEKMQ (reference sequence). The ends were cut back, 5 bases at V and 6 bases at J, with 13 bases in the middle. The CDR3 loop reads CASSPGPGQTQYF. As DNA, the CDR3 is TGTGCCAGCAGCCCAGGACCAGGGCAGACCCAGTACTTC.

This clone was seen only a few times. The J gene is TRBJ2-1, the V gene TRBV12-5; D gene ambiguous. Between the trimmed V and J ends, which lost 1 base and 0 bases, there was a span of 4 bases. This CDR3 spans 14 amino acids. Germline CDR1 and CDR2: LGHNT and FRNRAP. The DNA of the CDR3 is TGTGCTAGTGGTTTGGGGAGCTCCTACAATGAGCAGTTCTTC. Translation gives CASGLGSSYNEQFF. Full variable domain (rest looked up from reference TRBV12-5 and TRBJ2-1): DARVTQTPRHKVTEMGQEVTMRCQPILGHNTVFWYRQTMMQGLELLAYFRNRAPLDDSGMPKDRFSAEMPDATLATLKIQPSEPRDSAVYFCASGLGSSYNEQFFGPGTRLTVL.

V is TRBV2 and J is TRBJ1-5, with D unresolved. Between the trimmed V and J ends, which lost 2 bases and 1 base, there was a span of 6 bases. Germline V gene data show CDR1 as SNHLY and CDR2 as FYNNEI. The CDR3 contains 14 residues. CDR3 protein: CASSEFRSNQPQHF. The CDR3 nucleotides read TGTGCCAGCAGTGAATTCCGGAGCAATCAGCCCCAGCATTTT. The full variable domain, rest sourced from reference TRBV2 and TRBJ1-5, is EPEVTQTPSHQVTQMGQEVILRCVPISNHLYFYWYRQILGQKVEFLVSFYNNEISEKSEIFDDQFSVERPDGSNFTLKIRSTKLEDSAMYFCASSEFRSNQPQHFGDGTRLSIL.

The chain couples TRBV29-1 to TRBJ2-5; D might be TRBD2 (6 bases). Per germline, CDR1 SQVTM and CDR2 ANQGSEA. The V and J ends lost 7 bases and 2 bases respectively, with 14 bases between them. This CDR3 is built from 13 residues. CDR3 nucleotides: TGCAGCGCCGGGGGACGGTCACAAGAGACCCAGTACTTC. It yields the protein CSAGGRSQETQYF.

Of note for this clone: Within the sample, other DNA sequences also encode this same CDR3. V is TRBV9 and J is TRBJ2-2; perhaps TRBD1 as D (6 bases). Trimming took off 0 bases at V and 3 bases at J, with 9 bases between the two ends. CDR3 length equals 15 residues. Germline CDR1 is SGDLS and CDR2 is YYNGEE. CDR3 in DNA: TGTGCCAGCAGCGTAGTGGGACAATACACCGGGGAGCTGTTTTTT. It translates to CASSVVGQYTGELFF.

The chain recombines TRBV5-4 with TRBJ2-5; a weak D match, TRBD2 (5 bases). The CDR3 is 13 residues long. Trimming pared 3 bases from V and 0 bases from J, leaving 6 bases between. Germline lookup yields CDR1 SGHNT and CDR2 YYREEE (reference sequence). CDR3 amino acids: CASSSGYQETQYF. CDR3 bases: TGTGCCAGCAGCTCGGGATACCAAGAGACCCAGTACTTC.

The CDR3, as DNA: TGTGCCGGATCAGGGTCTAACTATGGCTACACCTTC. Translated: CAGSGSNYGYTF. The rearrangement uses TRBV7-9 and TRBJ1-2; TRBD1 might be the D (5 bases). CDR1 SEHNR and CDR2 FQNEAQ come from the germline V gene (reference sequence). This CDR3 spans 12 amino acids. The V end was cut by 11 bases, the J end by 0 bases, with 10 bases between.

Points on this clone: At one end the junction does not follow the germline gene, possibly because of a read error. V gene TRBV5-1 combines with J gene TRBJ2-1; 10 nucleotides line up with TRBD1. The CDR3 has 17 amino acids. In germline, CDR1 is SGHRS, CDR2 YFSETQ. CDR3 residues: CASSSLTTGGSHNEQFF. CDR3 bases: TGCGCCAGCAGCTCACTTACGACAGGGGGCTCCCACAATGAGCAGTTCTTC.

This chain links TRBV7-9 with TRBJ1-5; the match to TRBD1 covers 8 bases. The V segment lost 5 bases and the J segment 4 bases; nucleotides outside the gene matches: 4. Per germline, CDR1 SEHNR and CDR2 FQNEAQ (reference sequence). The CDR3 has 14 residues. The CDR3 sequence is CASSEWTGNQPQHF. CDR3 nucleotides: TGTGCCAGCAGCGAATGGACAGGGAATCAGCCCCAGCATTTT.

The chain links TRBV28 to TRBJ2-1, with TRBD2 matching over 10 bases. This CDR3 has 14 residues. Trimming at V came to 7 bases and at J to 3 bases, leaving 3 bases not matched to a gene. Looked up from germline, CDR1 is MDHEN and CDR2 is SYDVKM. Written as DNA, the CDR3 is TGTGCCAGCATATGGACTAGCGGCTACAATGAGCAGTTCTTC. Protein product: CASIWTSGYNEQFF.

The CDR3 region is CASSEWAGSYEQYF. As DNA, the CDR3 is TGTGCCAGCAGTGAGTGGGCTGGCTCCTACGAGCAGTACTTC. This chain joins TRBV6-1 and TRBJ2-5; D is unclear. The DNA end is a closer match to TRBJ2-7, so the J assignment may be wrong. CDR1 MNHNS and CDR2 SASEGT come from the germline V gene. CDR3 length: 14 residues.

The chain combines TRBV7-2 with TRBJ2-6, with D possibly TRBD2 on 5 matching bases. This CDR3 spans 16 amino acids. With 1 base removed from V and 1 base from J, the gap between germline ends came to 8 bases. Germline V gives CDR1 SGHTA, CDR2 FQGNSA. The CDR3, as DNA: TGTGCCAGCAGCTTAGTGGCGGGTTCTGGGGCCAACGTCCTGACTTTC. Translating gives CASSLVAGSGANVLTF.

The chain combines TRBV19 with TRBJ2-5; TRBD1 matches 9 bases. J gave up 4 bases and V 4 bases, and 4 bases lay outside the gene matches. The CDR3 spans 14 residues. CDR1 and CDR2 (germline): LNHDA, SQIVND (reference sequence). The CDR3 is CASSRGQGRETQYF. CDR3 coding DNA: TGTGCCAGTAGTAGGGGACAGGGACGAGAGACCCAGTACTTC.

The chain has TRBV4-1 and TRBJ2-7; maybe TRBD1 (6 bases). Trimming cost V 0 bases and J 4 bases, with 19 bases left between them. The CDR3 totals 17 residues. Germline assignment: CDR1 MGHRA and CDR2 YSYEKL. The CDR3 reads CASSQEEGSGQRYEQYF. Written as DNA, the CDR3 is TGCGCCAGCAGCCAAGAGGAAGGGTCCGGACAGCGGTACGAGCAGTACTTC.

The chain recombines TRBV10-3 with TRBJ2-2; 9 bases map to TRBD1. The CDR3 contains 15 residues. Losses at the gene ends were 4 bases for V and 6 bases for J; bases not matched to a gene: 6. CDR1 is ENHRY and CDR2 is SYGVKD in the germline V gene. The CDR3 spells CAISGGTGIAGELFF. The CDR3 bases are TGTGCCATCAGTGGAGGGACAGGGATCGCCGGGGAGCTGTTTTTT.

The chain is built from TRBV28 and TRBJ2-1, with D unresolved. V was pared by 4 bases and J by 5 bases, with 9 bases between. The CDR3 contains 13 residues. Germline CDR1 is MDHEN and CDR2 is SYDVKM. CDR3 residues: CASSSQVDNEQFF. The CDR3 nucleotides are TGTGCCAGCAGTTCTCAGGTGGACAATGAGCAGTTCTTC.

The chain joins TRBV11-2 to TRBJ2-5, with D possibly being TRBD2 (5 bases). V lost 1 base to trimming and J lost 1 base, with 7 bases between them. Germline lookup yields CDR1 SGHAT and CDR2 FQNNGV. This CDR3 comprises 14 residues. The CDR3 loop is CASSLGGLQETQYF. As DNA, the CDR3 is TGTGCCAGCAGCTTAGGAGGGCTCCAAGAGACCCAGTACTTC.

The chain's CDR3 is CASSPGLAGGRISYEQYF. The CDR3 DNA reads as TGTGCCAGCAGCCCGGGACTAGCGGGAGGCCGGATCTCCTACGAGCAGTACTTC. This rearrangement joins TRBV7-8 to TRBJ2-7, with TRBD2 matching 15 bases. The germline gives CDR1 SGHVS, CDR2 FQNEAQ. The CDR3 runs to 18 residues. The V segment lost 5 bases and the J segment 0 bases; nucleotides outside the gene matches: 8.